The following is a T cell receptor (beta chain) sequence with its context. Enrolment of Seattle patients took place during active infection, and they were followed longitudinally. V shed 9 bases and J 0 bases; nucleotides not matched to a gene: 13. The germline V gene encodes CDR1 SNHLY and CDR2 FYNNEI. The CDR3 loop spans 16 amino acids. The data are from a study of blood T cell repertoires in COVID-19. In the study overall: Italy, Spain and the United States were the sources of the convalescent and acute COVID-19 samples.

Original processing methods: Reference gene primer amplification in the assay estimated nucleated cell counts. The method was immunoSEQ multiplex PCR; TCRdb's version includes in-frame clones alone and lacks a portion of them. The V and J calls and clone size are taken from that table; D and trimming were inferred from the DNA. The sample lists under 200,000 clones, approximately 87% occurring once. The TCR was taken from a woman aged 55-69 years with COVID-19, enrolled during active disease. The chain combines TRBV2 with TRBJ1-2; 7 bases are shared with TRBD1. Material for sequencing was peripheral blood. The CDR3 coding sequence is TGTGCCAGTACCTCACACAGGGGCCCAACTAACTATGGCTACACCTTC. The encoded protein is CASTSHRGPTNYGYTF. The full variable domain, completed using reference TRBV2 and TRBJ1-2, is EPEVTQTPSHQVTQMGQEVILRCVPISNHLYFYWYRQILGQKVEFLVSFYNNEISEKSEIFDDQFSVERPDGSNFTLKIRSTKLEDSAMYFCASTSHRGPTNYGYTFGSGTRLTVV.